This T cell receptor (beta chain) emerged from a study of molecular identifiers for immune sequencing clone quantification. TCRdb used MiXCR to reprocess the PCR reads, holding one entry per CDR3 protein. The profile covers about 640,000 distinct CDR3 sequences, with 15% to 20% appearing a single time and roughly 0.9% taken by the ten largest. Naive CD8 T cells underwent sorting with the CD8+CD4-CCR7+CD45RA+ definition. This clonotype was counted ten times or more. Its target is not known. Findings and caveats of the study: Effector cells had over 97% of their molecules in clones above 20 RNA copies, while naive cells had under 1%.

CDR1 and CDR2 from the germline V gene are SGHRS and YFSETQ. The length of the CDR3 is 17 residues. J lost 1 base, V lost 1 base, and 7 bases had no gene match. Sequencing was performed on naive CD8+ T cells from blood, with Jurkat cell RNA spiked in. As to subset: FACS-sorted CD8+CD4-CCR7+CD45RA+ naive T cells. The TCR comes from a human donor in good health. Some libraries in this study had Jurkat cell RNA spiked in. J is TRBJ2-3 and V is TRBV5-1; 9 nucleotides line up with TRBD2. CDR3 region: CASSLSSGGPRTDTQYF. CDR3 nucleotide sequence: TGCGCCAGCAGCTTGAGTAGCGGGGGACCCCGCACAGATACGCAGTATTTT.